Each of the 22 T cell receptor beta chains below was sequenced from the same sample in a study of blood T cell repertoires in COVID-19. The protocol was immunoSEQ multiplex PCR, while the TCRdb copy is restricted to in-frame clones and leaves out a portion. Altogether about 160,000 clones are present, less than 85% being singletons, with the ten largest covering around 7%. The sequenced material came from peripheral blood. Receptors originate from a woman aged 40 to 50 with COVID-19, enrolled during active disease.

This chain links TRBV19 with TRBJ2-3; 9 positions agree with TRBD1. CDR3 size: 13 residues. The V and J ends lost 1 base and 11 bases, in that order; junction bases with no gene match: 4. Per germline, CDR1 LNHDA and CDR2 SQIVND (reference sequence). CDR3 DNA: TGTGCCAGTAGTATAGCAGGGACAGGGAAGCAGTATTTT. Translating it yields CASSIAGTGKQYF.

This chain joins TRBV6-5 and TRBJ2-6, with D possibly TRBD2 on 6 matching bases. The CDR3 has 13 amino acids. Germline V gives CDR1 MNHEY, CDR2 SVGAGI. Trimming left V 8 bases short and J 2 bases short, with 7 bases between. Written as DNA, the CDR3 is TGTGCCAGCTGGGGGGCTGGGGCCAACGTCCTGACTTTC. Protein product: CASWGAGANVLTF.

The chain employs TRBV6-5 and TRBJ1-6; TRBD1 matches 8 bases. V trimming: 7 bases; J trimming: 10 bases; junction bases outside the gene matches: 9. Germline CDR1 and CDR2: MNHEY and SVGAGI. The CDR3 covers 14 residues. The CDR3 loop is CASTNGQGVSPLHF. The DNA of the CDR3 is TGTGCCAGCACTAATGGACAGGGAGTCTCACCCCTCCACTTT.

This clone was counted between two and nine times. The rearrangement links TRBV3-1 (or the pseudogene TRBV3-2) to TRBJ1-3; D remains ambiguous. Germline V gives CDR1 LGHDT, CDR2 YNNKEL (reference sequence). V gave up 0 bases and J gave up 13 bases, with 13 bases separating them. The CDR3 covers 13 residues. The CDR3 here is CASSQDPFGEIYF. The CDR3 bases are TGTGCCAGCAGCCAAGATCCCTTCGGGGAGATATATTTT.

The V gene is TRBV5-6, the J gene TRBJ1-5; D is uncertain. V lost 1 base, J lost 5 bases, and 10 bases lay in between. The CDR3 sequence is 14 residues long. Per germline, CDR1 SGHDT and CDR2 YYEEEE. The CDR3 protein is CASSLRISDQPQHF. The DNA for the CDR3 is TGTGCCAGCAGCTTGCGTATATCGGATCAGCCCCAGCATTTT.

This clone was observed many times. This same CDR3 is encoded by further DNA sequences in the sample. This CDR3 is CASSLSPSYEQYF. CDR3 DNA: TGTGCCAGCAGTTTATCTCCCAGTTACGAGCAGTACTTC. V and J are TRBV27 and TRBJ2-7; D unresolved. Trimming took off 0 bases at V and 4 bases at J, with 7 bases between the two ends. The CDR3 runs 13 residues. Germline V gene sequence: CDR1 MNHEY, CDR2 SMNVEV (reference sequence).

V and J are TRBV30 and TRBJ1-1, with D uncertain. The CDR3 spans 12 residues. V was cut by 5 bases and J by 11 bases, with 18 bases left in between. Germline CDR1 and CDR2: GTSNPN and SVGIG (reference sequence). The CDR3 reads CAWLSGSGRAFF. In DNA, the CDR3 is TGTGCCTGGCTATCCGGGTCCGGTCGGGCTTTCTTT.

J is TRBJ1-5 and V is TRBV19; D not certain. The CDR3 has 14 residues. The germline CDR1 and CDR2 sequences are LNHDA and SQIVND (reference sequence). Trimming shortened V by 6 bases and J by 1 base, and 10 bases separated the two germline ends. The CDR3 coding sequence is TGTGCCAGTAGCAGGACGGGAAGCAATCAGCCCCAGCATTTT. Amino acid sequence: CASSRTGSNQPQHF. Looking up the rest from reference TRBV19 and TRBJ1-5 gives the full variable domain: DGGITQSPKYLFRKEGQNVTLSCEQNLNHDAMYWYRQDPGQGLRLIYYSQIVNDFQKGDIAEGYSVSREKKESFPLTVTSAQKNPTAFYLCASSRTGSNQPQHFGDGTRLSIL.

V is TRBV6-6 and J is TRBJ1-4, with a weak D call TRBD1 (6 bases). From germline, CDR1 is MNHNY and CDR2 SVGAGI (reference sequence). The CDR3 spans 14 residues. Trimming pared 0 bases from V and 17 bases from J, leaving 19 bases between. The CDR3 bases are TGTGCCAGCAGTTACTCCCATTCAGGGGATAAACCTTTTTTT. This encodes CASSYSHSGDKPFF.

The CDR3 here is CASSLRTSGSNEQFF. The CDR3 coding sequence is TGTGCCAGCAGCCTTCGGACTAGCGGGAGCAATGAGCAGTTCTTC. V usage is TRBV7-6 and J usage is TRBJ2-1; 13 positions match TRBD2. This CDR3 contains 15 residues. From germline, CDR1 is SGHVS and CDR2 FNYEAQ. The J segment lost 6 bases and the V segment lost 5 bases, leaving 4 bases of the junction unmatched.

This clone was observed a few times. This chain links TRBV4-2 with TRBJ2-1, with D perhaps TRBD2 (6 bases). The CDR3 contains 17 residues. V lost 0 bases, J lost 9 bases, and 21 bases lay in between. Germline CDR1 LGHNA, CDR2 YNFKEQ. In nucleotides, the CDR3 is TGTGCCAGCAGCCAAGATGGGCCGACTAGTCCAGCTATTGAGCAGTTCTTC. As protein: CASSQDGPTSPAIEQFF.

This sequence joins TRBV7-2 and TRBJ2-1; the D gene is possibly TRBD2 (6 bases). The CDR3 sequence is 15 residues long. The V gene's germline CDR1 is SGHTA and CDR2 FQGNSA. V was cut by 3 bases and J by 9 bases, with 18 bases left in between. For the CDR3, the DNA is TGTGCCAGCAGCTTCAAAATCGGGGGTACGGGTGAGCAGTTCTTC. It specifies CASSFKIGGTGEQFF.

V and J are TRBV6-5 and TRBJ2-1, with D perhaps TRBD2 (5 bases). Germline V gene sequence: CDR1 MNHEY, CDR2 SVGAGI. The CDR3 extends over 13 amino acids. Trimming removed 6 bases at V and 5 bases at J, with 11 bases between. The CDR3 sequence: CASRRAPNNEQFF. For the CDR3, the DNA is TGTGCCAGCAGGAGGGCCCCGAACAATGAGCAGTTCTTC.

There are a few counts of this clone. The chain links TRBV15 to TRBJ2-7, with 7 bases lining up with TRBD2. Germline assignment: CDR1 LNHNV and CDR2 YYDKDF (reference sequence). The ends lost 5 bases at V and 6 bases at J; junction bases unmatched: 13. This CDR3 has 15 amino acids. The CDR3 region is CATSYYTGLTSEQYF. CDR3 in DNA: TGTGCCACCAGCTATTATACGGGACTAACTTCCGAGCAGTACTTC. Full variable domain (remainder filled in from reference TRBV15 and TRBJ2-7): DAMVIQNPRYQVTQFGKPVTLSCSQTLNHNVMYWYQQKSSQAPKLLFHYYDKDFNNEADTPDNFQSRRPNTSFCFLDIRSPGLGDTAMYLCATSYYTGLTSEQYFGPGTRLTVT.

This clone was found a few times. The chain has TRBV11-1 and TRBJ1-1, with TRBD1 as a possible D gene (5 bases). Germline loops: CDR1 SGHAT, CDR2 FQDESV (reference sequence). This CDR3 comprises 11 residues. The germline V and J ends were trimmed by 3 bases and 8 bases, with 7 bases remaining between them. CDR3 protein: CASSFDREAFF. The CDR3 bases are TGTGCCAGCAGCTTCGACAGAGAAGCTTTCTTT. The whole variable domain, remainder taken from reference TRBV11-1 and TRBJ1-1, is EAEVAQSPRYKITEKSQAVAFWCDPISGHATLYWYRQILGQGPELLVQFQDESVVDDSQLPKDRFSAERLKGVDSTLKIQPAELGDSAMYLCASSFDREAFFGQGTRLTVV.

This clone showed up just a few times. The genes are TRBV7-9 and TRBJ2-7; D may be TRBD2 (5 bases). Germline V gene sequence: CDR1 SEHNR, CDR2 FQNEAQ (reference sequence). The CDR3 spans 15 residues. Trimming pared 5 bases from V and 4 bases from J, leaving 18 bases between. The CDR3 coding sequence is TGTGCCAGCAGCCCAGGCTGGCGGAGGCAGTACGAGCAGTACTTC. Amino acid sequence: CASSPGWRRQYEQYF.

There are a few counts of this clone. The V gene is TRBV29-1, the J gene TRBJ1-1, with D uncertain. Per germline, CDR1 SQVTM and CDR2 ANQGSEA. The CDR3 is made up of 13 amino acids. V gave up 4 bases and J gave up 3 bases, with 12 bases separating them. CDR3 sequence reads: CSVVPGSYTEAFF. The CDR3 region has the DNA TGCAGCGTTGTTCCGGGGTCGTACACTGAAGCTTTCTTT.

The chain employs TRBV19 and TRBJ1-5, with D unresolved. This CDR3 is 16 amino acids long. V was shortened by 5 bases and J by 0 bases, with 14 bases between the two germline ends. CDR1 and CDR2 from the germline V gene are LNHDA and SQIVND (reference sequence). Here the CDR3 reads CASSPTDTYSNQPQHF. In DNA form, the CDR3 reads TGTGCCAGTAGTCCCACAGATACCTATAGCAATCAGCCCCAGCATTTT.

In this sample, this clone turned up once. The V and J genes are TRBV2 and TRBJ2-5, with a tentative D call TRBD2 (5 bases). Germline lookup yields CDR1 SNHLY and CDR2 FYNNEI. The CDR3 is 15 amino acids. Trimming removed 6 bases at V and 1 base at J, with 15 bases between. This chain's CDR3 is CASSYILASQETQYF. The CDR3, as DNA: TGTGCCAGCAGCTACATCCTAGCCTCCCAAGAGACCCAGTACTTC.

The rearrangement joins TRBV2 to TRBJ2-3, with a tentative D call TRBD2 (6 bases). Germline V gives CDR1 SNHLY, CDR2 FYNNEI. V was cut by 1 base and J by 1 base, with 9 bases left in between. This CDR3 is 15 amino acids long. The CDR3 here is CASSEVWGGTDTQYF. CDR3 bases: TGTGCCAGCAGTGAAGTGTGGGGGGGCACAGATACGCAGTATTTT.

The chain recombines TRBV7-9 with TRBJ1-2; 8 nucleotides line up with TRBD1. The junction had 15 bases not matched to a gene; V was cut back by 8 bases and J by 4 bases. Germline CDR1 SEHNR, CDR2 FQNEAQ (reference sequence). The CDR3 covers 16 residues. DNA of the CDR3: TGTGCCAGCTCCGAAAGACGACAGGGGATTACCTATGGCTACACCTTC. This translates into CASSERRQGITYGYTF.

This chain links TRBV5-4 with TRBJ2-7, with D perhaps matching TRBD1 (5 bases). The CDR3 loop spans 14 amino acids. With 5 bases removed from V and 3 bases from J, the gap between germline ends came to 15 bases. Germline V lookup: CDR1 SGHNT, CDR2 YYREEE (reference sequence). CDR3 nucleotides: TGTGCCAGCAGTCCAGACAGATTTATCTACGAGCAGTACTTC. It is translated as CASSPDRFIYEQYF.